The 9 T cell receptor beta chains presented below share a single source sample, sequenced in a study of blood T cell repertoires in COVID-19. The data were produced by immunoSEQ multiplex PCR, yet TCRdb's version contains in-frame clones alone and is incomplete. The sample carries over 35,000 clones, roughly 80% recorded once. Sequencing was carried out using peripheral blood. These receptors all stem from a human donor with acute or convalescent COVID-19. The donor label of this sample is uncertain.

This clone was counted between two and nine times. The rearrangement uses TRBV28 and TRBJ2-1, with 7 bases matching TRBD1. J lost 4 bases, V lost 3 bases, and 15 bases had no gene match. CDR1 MDHEN and CDR2 SYDVKM come from the germline V gene. The CDR3 spans 18 residues. The CDR3 is CASSLFRGFITSYNEQFF. In DNA form, the CDR3 reads TGTGCCAGCAGTTTGTTCAGGGGGTTTATTACTTCTTACAATGAGCAGTTCTTC.

The chain links TRBV12-3 or TRBV12-4 to TRBJ2-7, with D maybe TRBD2 (6 bases). The V end was cut by 3 bases, the J end by 3 bases, with 9 bases between. The CDR3 contains 13 residues. The CDR3: CASSFGTDYEQYF. DNA of the CDR3: TGTGCCAGCAGTTTCGGGACTGACTACGAGCAGTACTTC.

The gene calls are TRBV7-8 and TRBJ1-1, with D possibly being TRBD1 (5 bases). V dropped 3 bases and J dropped 4 bases, with 9 bases sitting between them. The length of the CDR3 is 13 residues. CDR1 SGHVS and CDR2 FQNEAQ come from the germline V gene. CDR3 in amino acids: CASSFQGITEAFF. The CDR3 region has the DNA TGTGCCAGCAGCTTCCAGGGTATCACTGAAGCTTTCTTT.

V is TRBV14 and J is TRBJ1-2; the match to TRBD1 covers 8 bases. V gave up 4 bases and J gave up 4 bases; unmatched junction bases: 5. CDR1 is SGHDN and CDR2 is FVKESK in the germline V gene. The CDR3 sequence is 14 residues long. This chain's CDR3 is CASSLRDRPYGYTF. In nucleotides, the CDR3 is TGTGCCAGCAGCCTTCGGGACAGGCCCTATGGCTACACCTTC. Supplemented by reference TRBV14 and TRBJ1-2, the full variable domain reads EAGVTQFPSHSVIEKGQTVTLRCDPISGHDNLYWYRRVMGKEIKFLLHFVKESKQDESGMPNNRFLAERTGGTYSTLKVQPAELEDSGVYFCASSLRDRPYGYTFGSGTRLTVV.

The gene calls are TRBV18 and TRBJ1-1; tentatively, D is TRBD1 (6 bases). There are 14 residues in the CDR3. Germline V CDR1 and CDR2: KGHSH, LQKENI. Between the trimmed V and J ends, which lost 3 bases and 1 base, there was a span of 9 bases. Written as DNA, the CDR3 is TGTGCCAGCTCACCGGGACACCCGAACACTGAAGCTTTCTTT. This sequence encodes CASSPGHPNTEAFF.

The rearrangement joins TRBV6-6 to TRBJ2-3; tentatively, D is TRBD2 (6 bases). V dropped 2 bases and J dropped 4 bases, with 10 bases sitting between them. CDR1 and CDR2 from the germline V gene are MNHNY and SVGAGI (reference sequence). This CDR3 has 14 residues. The CDR3, as DNA: TGTGCCAGCAGTTACACCCTAGCGTCAGATACGCAGTATTTT. It encodes CASSYTLASDTQYF.

The genes are TRBV6-2 or TRBV6-3 and TRBJ2-5, with TRBD1 matching 9 bases. With 2 bases clipped from V and 7 bases from J, the junction kept 8 bases outside the gene matches. Germline lookup yields CDR1 MNHEY and CDR2 SVGEGT. This CDR3 is built from 15 residues. The CDR3 here is CASSYQGTGTGTQYF. CDR3 sequence (DNA): TGTGCCAGCAGTTACCAAGGGACAGGGACCGGGACCCAGTACTTC.

The chain joins TRBV27 to TRBJ2-3; TRBD2 matches 8 bases. Germline loops: CDR1 MNHEY, CDR2 SMNVEV (reference sequence). Losses at the gene ends were 7 bases for V and 4 bases for J; bases not matched to a gene: 22. This CDR3 is 19 amino acids long. As DNA, the CDR3 is TGTGCCAGCATTCTTGGACTAGCTTTCTTTTCTAAGAGGGCAGATACGCAGTATTTT. This gives the protein CASILGLAFFSKRADTQYF.

The chain couples TRBV9 to TRBJ1-3; no clear D gene. Trimming stripped 4 bases from V and 3 bases from J, with 14 bases between. Germline V gene sequence: CDR1 SGDLS, CDR2 YYNGEE. This CDR3 is built from 15 residues. The CDR3, as DNA: TGTGCCAGCAGCTCAGGTATAGGTGGTGGAAACACCATATATTTT. Its protein is CASSSGIGGGNTIYF.